This T cell receptor (beta chain) was retrieved from a study of regulatory T cells in long-lasting Graves disease. The CDR3 covers 16 residues. Germline CDR1 SGHAT, CDR2 FQNNGV. Relying on iRepertoire HTBI primers and Arm-PCR of CDR3 regions, the team built TCR beta libraries. TCRdb used MiXCR to reprocess the multiplex PCR reads, holding one entry per CDR3 protein. In the table there are about 620,000 distinct CDR3 sequences, under 20% of which are singletons. Regarding time point: newly diagnosed GD, antithyroid drugs for less than 3 months. PBMC RNA was the source of the TCR library. The data were also submitted as part of a second study, on T cells in Graves' hyperthyroidism and ophthalmopathy.

The chain joins TRBV11-2 to TRBJ2-4; 14 nucleotides agree with TRBD2. The DNA end favors TRBJ2-1, so the J call may be wrong. The TCR originated in a woman in her twenties or thirties with Graves disease. This specimen was peripheral blood mononuclear cells (PBMCs), taken at new diagnosis, from a patient treated with antithyroid drugs. As DNA, the CDR3 is TGTGCCAGCAGACCGCCGGGACTAGCGGGAGAAGATGAGCAGTTCTTC. It yields the protein CASRPPGLAGEDEQFF.